A single sample gave rise to the 8 T cell receptor beta chains below, sequenced in a study of technical replicates of blood from several donors. Method: immunoSEQ multiplex PCR; TCRdb's copy keeps in-frame clones and lacks some. In the table there are 75,000 to 95,000 clones, 85% to 95% of which are singletons. The sample was T cells isolated from PBMCs. The receptors stem from a human donor in good health.

There are a few counts of this clone. The chain carries TRBV19 and TRBJ2-1, with 7 bases fitting TRBD2. This CDR3 spans 15 amino acids. Germline V lookup: CDR1 LNHDA, CDR2 SQIVND (reference sequence). The J segment lost 6 bases and the V segment lost 5 bases, leaving 10 bases of the junction unmatched. The CDR3 DNA is TGTGCCAGTAGTCGAACCCGGACTAGTATCAATGAGCAGTTCTTC. This encodes CASSRTRTSINEQFF.

This clone appeared a single time. The chain joins TRBV18 to TRBJ1-2; D is unclear. CDR3 length: 16 residues. V shed 3 bases and J shed 4 bases, with 18 bases lying between them. Germline V gene sequence: CDR1 KGHSH, CDR2 LQKENI. The CDR3 here is CASSPTPLVQIYGYTF. In DNA, the CDR3 is TGTGCCAGCTCACCCACCCCCTTGGTCCAGATCTATGGCTACACCTTC.

The V gene is TRBV29-1, the J gene TRBJ1-5; D remains ambiguous. The V and J ends lost 7 bases and 5 bases respectively, with 12 bases between them. The CDR3 runs 12 residues. In germline, CDR1 is SQVTM, CDR2 ANQGSEA. The CDR3 protein is CSASFGDQPQHF. The CDR3 DNA follows: TGCAGCGCTTCTTTTGGAGATCAGCCCCAGCATTTT.

The table lists this clone with a count of one. This chain links TRBV4-1 with TRBJ1-3; possible D gene TRBD1, 5 bases. Between the trimmed V and J ends, which lost 1 base and 3 bases, there was a span of 10 bases. Germline V gene lookup returns CDR1 MGHRA and CDR2 YSYEKL. CDR3 length equals 15 residues. The CDR3 sequence is CASSQGQFDGNTIYF. CDR3 DNA: TGCGCCAGCAGCCAAGGACAGTTCGATGGAAACACCATATATTTT.

The chain employs TRBV5-1 and TRBJ2-1; 7 bases fit TRBD2. Looked up from germline, CDR1 is SGHRS and CDR2 is YFSETQ. Trimming removed 0 bases from V and 8 bases from J; junction bases left unmatched: 8. The CDR3 is made up of 15 amino acids. The CDR3: CASSLEGGSWDEQFF. The CDR3 DNA follows: TGCGCCAGCAGCTTGGAGGGCGGGAGTTGGGATGAGCAGTTCTTC.

The chain uses TRBV6-1 and TRBJ2-7, with 9 positions matching TRBD2. CDR1 is MNHNS, CDR2 SASEGT, per germline. V shed 6 bases, J shed 1 base, and the junction held 7 bases outside the gene matches. This CDR3 comprises 15 residues. CDR3 sequence: CASRGIGLASYEQYF. For the CDR3, the DNA is TGTGCCAGCAGGGGAATCGGACTAGCGTCCTACGAGCAGTACTTC.

V is TRBV9 and J is TRBJ2-3; D perhaps matches TRBD1 (6 bases). The V and J ends lost 0 bases and 5 bases respectively, with 13 bases between them. The CDR3 runs to 15 residues. Germline assignment: CDR1 SGDLS and CDR2 YYNGEE. The CDR3 loop reads CASSVGTEAGDTQYF. The CDR3 DNA follows: TGTGCCAGCAGCGTAGGGACAGAGGCGGGAGATACGCAGTATTTT.

The chain combines TRBV7-4 with TRBJ2-5; 9 positions agree with TRBD2. Germline assignment: CDR1 SGHVT and CDR2 SQSDAQ. Losses at the gene ends were 4 bases for V and 6 bases for J; bases not matched to a gene: 12. The CDR3 consists of 16 residues. The CDR3, as DNA: TGTGCCAGCAGCTCAGATAGCGGGAGACGTCAGAAGACCCAGTACTTC. Translated, it gives CASSSDSGRRQKTQYF.